This record covers a single TCR beta chain. Its antigen is not known. The data were obtained in a study of T cells expressing NK-cell markers. About the study: Seven HCMV-seropositive donors and one seronegative donor made up the eight sequenced donors. Findings of the study overall: The same clonotypes also predominated in the CD3+CD56-NKG2C+ fraction of several donors. HCMV specificity of expanded NKG2C+ T cell clones remained unclear. CD8+ T cells in more than five donors included dominant NKG2C+ clonotypes at 1.0-7.0%.

TCRdb reanalyzed the 5' RACE reads, giving one entry per CDR3 protein sequence and no DNA. In all, the sample yields about 450,000 distinct CDR3 sequences. Germline V gene data show CDR1 as SGHVS and CDR2 as FQNEAQ. CDR3 length: 14 amino acids. The receptor's source is a woman between 18 and 69 years old in good health. Sequences were obtained from blood T cells: a sorted CD56 or NKG2C T cell subset, CD4+ or CD8+ T cells, or bulk PBMC T cells (not recorded which). This chain connects TRBV7-8 to TRBJ2-7; TCRdb gives TRBD1 as the D gene, but with no DNA this cannot be confirmed. The CDR3: CASSSTDPRGEQYF.